The present T cell receptor beta chain was sequenced within a study of T cell repertoires in cytomegalovirus infection. TCRdb used MiXCR to reprocess the reads, holding one entry per CDR3 protein. Of around 130,000 distinct CDR3 sequences in the sample, approximately 9.2% were seen once. Study results and caveats: Carriage of CMV together with the relevant HLA was identifiable through cumulative public TCR beta family frequency.

This clonotype was detected ten times or more. Its specificity is unknown. V lost 0 bases to trimming and J lost 5 bases, with 16 bases between them. This CDR3 comprises 16 residues. Germline V gene lookup returns CDR1 LGHDT and CDR2 YNNKEL (reference sequence). The sample was PBMCs. The origin of this receptor is a human donor in good health (CMV status not recorded). Some clones in this sample may be carry-over from other donors' samples. This chain links TRBV3-1 with TRBJ2-5; a possible D gene is TRBD1 (6 bases). The chain's CDR3 is CASSQDERGYGETQYF. DNA for the CDR3: TGTGCCAGCAGCCAAGATGAAAGGGGGTATGGGGAGACCCAGTACTTC.